A single sample gave rise to the 23 T cell receptor beta chains below, sequenced in a study of blood T cell repertoires in COVID-19. Assay used: immunoSEQ multiplex PCR; TCRdb lists only in-frame clones, some missing. The repertoire holds about 190,000 clones, with around 80% as singletons. The sequenced sample was peripheral blood. These receptors all stem from an elderly woman with active or convalescent COVID-19.

J is TRBJ2-5 and V is TRBV4-3, with no clear D. Trimming removed 0 bases at V and 5 bases at J, with 10 bases between. This CDR3 contains 14 residues. The germline gives CDR1 LGHNA, CDR2 YSLEER. Written as DNA, the CDR3 is TGCGCCAGCAGCCAAGATCGCCTAGTGGAGACCCAGTACTTC. It translates to CASSQDRLVETQYF.

This chain connects TRBV3-1 (or the pseudogene TRBV3-2) to TRBJ2-3; 10 bases agree with TRBD1. V shed 1 base and J 2 bases; nucleotides not matched to a gene: 21. Germline V gene lookup returns CDR1 LGHDT and CDR2 YNNKEL (reference sequence). The CDR3 sequence is 22 residues long. As DNA, the CDR3 is TGTGCCAGCAGCCAAGGCACTACCTCGACAGGGGGCGGACGATACCCCACAGATACGCAGTATTTT. Translated: CASSQGTTSTGGGRYPTDTQYF.

In nucleotides, the CDR3 is TGTGCCAGCAGCCAAAGAGGGGGTACGGGTCAGCCCCAGCATTTT. It is translated as CASSQRGGTGQPQHF. The rearrangement joins TRBV4-2 to TRBJ1-5; possibly TRBD1 for D (6 bases). The germline V and J ends were trimmed by 2 bases and 6 bases, with 14 bases remaining between them. The CDR3 runs 15 residues. The germline V gene encodes CDR1 LGHNA and CDR2 YNFKEQ.

This sequence joins TRBV6-6 and TRBJ2-7; the match to TRBD1 covers 9 bases. From germline, CDR1 is MNHNY and CDR2 SVGAGI (reference sequence). The length of the CDR3 is 13 residues. V shed 7 bases and J 4 bases; nucleotides not matched to a gene: 5. CDR3 coding DNA: TGTGCCAGCATCAAGACAGGGGGGTACGAGCAGTACTTC. It specifies CASIKTGGYEQYF.

This rearrangement joins TRBV19 to TRBJ1-2; TRBD1 matches at 7 bases. CDR1 is LNHDA, CDR2 SQIVND, per germline (reference sequence). The CDR3 runs 14 residues. V trimming: 3 bases; J trimming: 6 bases; junction bases outside the gene matches: 7. The CDR3 is CASSIPGQFHGYTF. The DNA of the CDR3 is TGTGCCAGTAGTATTCCGGGACAGTTCCATGGCTACACCTTC.

The chain links TRBV3-1 (or the pseudogene TRBV3-2) to TRBJ1-3; 9 nucleotides align to TRBD1. The germline gives CDR1 LGHDT, CDR2 YNNKEL (reference sequence). This CDR3 is 17 amino acids long. Trimming took 7 bases from V and 6 from J; bases not matched to a gene: 16. The CDR3 sequence: CASTGRDRASFKNTIYF. CDR3 DNA: TGTGCCAGCACTGGCCGGGACAGGGCCTCTTTTAAAAACACCATATATTTT.

V usage is TRBV27 and J usage is TRBJ2-3; 7 nucleotides line up with TRBD2. The CDR3 totals 16 residues. Trimming at V came to 5 bases and at J to 2 bases, leaving 10 bases not matched to a gene. Germline loops: CDR1 MNHEY, CDR2 SMNVEV (reference sequence). The CDR3 DNA is TGTGCCAGCAGTATCTCCACCGGGACTATCACAGATACGCAGTATTTT. Its translation is CASSISTGTITDTQYF.

The V and J genes are TRBV27 and TRBJ1-2; a possible D gene is TRBD1 (5 bases). V was cut by 6 bases and J by 2 bases, with 13 bases left in between. CDR1 is MNHEY and CDR2 is SMNVEV in the germline V gene (reference sequence). The CDR3 runs 14 residues. The CDR3 loop reads CASRRQGENYGYTF. The CDR3 DNA reads as TGTGCCAGCAGACGGCAGGGCGAGAACTATGGCTACACCTTC.

This clone came up once. The chain combines TRBV29-1 with TRBJ2-3, with D possibly being TRBD2 (5 bases). The CDR3 totals 13 residues. V was cut by 4 bases and J by 2 bases, with 10 bases left in between. Germline V lookup: CDR1 SQVTM, CDR2 ANQGSEA. The CDR3 sequence: CSVVRGATDTQYF. CDR3 DNA: TGCAGCGTTGTACGGGGTGCCACAGATACGCAGTATTTT.

This chain joins TRBV2 and TRBJ1-2; no clear D. The V end was cut by 6 bases, the J end by 4 bases, with 12 bases between. CDR1 SNHLY and CDR2 FYNNEI come from the germline V gene. There are 13 residues in the CDR3. The CDR3 region has the DNA TGTGCCAGCAGGCACTCAAGAGCCTATGGCTACACCTTC. The encoded protein is CASRHSRAYGYTF.

This clone was counted only a few times. The chain is built from TRBV5-6 and TRBJ1-2, with a weak D call TRBD1 (5 bases). This CDR3 is built from 16 residues. The germline CDR1 and CDR2 sequences are SGHDT and YYEEEE. Deletions cut 4 bases from V and 4 bases from J, with 20 bases between. The CDR3 loop is CASSKRDGGAGYGYTF. As DNA, the CDR3 is TGTGCCAGCAGCAAGCGGGATGGAGGGGCCGGCTATGGCTACACCTTC.

This CDR3 reads CASSFFQAGGSTDTQYF. In DNA form, the CDR3 reads TGCGCCAGCAGCTTCTTCCAGGCGGGGGGTAGCACAGATACGCAGTATTTT. V gene TRBV5-1 combines with J gene TRBJ2-3; TRBD2 matches at 8 bases. The V gene end was trimmed by 2 bases and the J gene end by 0 bases; junction bases not matched to a gene: 8. CDR3 length: 17 amino acids. Germline V CDR1 and CDR2: SGHRS, YFSETQ.

The chain employs TRBV12-3 or TRBV12-4 and TRBJ2-5; D may be TRBD1 (6 bases). V lost 3 bases and J lost 4, with 9 bases in between. The CDR3 has 13 residues. The CDR3 DNA reads as TGTGCCAGCAGTTTTCAGGGGCCAGAGACCCAGTACTTC. It yields the protein CASSFQGPETQYF.

The chain uses TRBV28 and TRBJ2-1; TRBD1 matches 9 bases. J gave up 9 bases and V 2 bases, and 14 bases lay outside the gene matches. Germline lookup yields CDR1 MDHEN and CDR2 SYDVKM. This CDR3 region has 17 residues. CDR3 protein: CASSLSRGQGRAGEQFF. CDR3 DNA: TGTGCCAGCAGTTTAAGTCGAGGACAGGGGCGAGCGGGTGAGCAGTTCTTC.

J is TRBJ1-2 and V is TRBV19; D perhaps matches TRBD1 (6 bases). This CDR3 is 15 amino acids long. Deletions cut 1 base from V and 8 bases from J, with 17 bases between. Per germline, CDR1 LNHDA and CDR2 SQIVND (reference sequence). CDR3 region: CASSIVGQHSGGYTF. The CDR3 nucleotides read TGTGCCAGTAGTATAGTGGGACAACATTCGGGAGGCTACACCTTC.

The V and J genes are TRBV27 and TRBJ2-3; 12 positions match TRBD1. This CDR3 is 16 amino acids long. J lost 6 bases, V lost 5 bases, and 9 bases had no gene match. CDR1 MNHEY and CDR2 SMNVEV come from the germline V gene (reference sequence). CDR3 nucleotide sequence: TGTGCCAGCAGTATCGGGACAGGGGGCTGGGAGGATACGCAGTATTTT. It encodes CASSIGTGGWEDTQYF.

J is TRBJ2-5 and V is TRBV5-5, with 7 bases identical to TRBD1. The V gene's germline CDR1 is SGHKS and CDR2 YYEKEE (reference sequence). The junction had 7 bases not matched to a gene; V was cut back by 0 bases and J by 5 bases. The CDR3 has 15 amino acids. CDR3 nucleotide sequence: TGTGCCAGCAGCTTGGCCGAAGGGGGCTATGAGACCCAGTACTTC. Protein product: CASSLAEGGYETQYF. Filled out from reference TRBV5-5 and TRBJ2-5, the complete variable domain reads DAGVTQSPTHLIKTRGQQVTLRCSPISGHKSVSWYQQVLGQGPQFIFQYYEKEERGRGNFPDRFSARQFPNYSSELNVNALLLGDSALYLCASSLAEGGYETQYFGPGTRLLVL.

The CDR3 is CASSKILFPSQRAGGGNEQFF. The CDR3 bases are TGTGCCAGCAGCAAAATCCTTTTCCCTTCTCAGCGGGCGGGGGGCGGTAATGAGCAGTTCTTC. The rearrangement uses TRBV21-1 and TRBJ2-1; the tabulated D call, TRBD2, remains unverified against the DNA. TRBV21-1 is a recognized pseudogene. This CDR3 region has 21 residues.

The V and J genes are TRBV27 and TRBJ2-1; D might be TRBD2 (6 bases). Looked up from germline, CDR1 is MNHEY and CDR2 is SMNVEV (reference sequence). There are 14 residues in the CDR3. Trimming took off 5 bases at V and 14 bases at J, with 22 bases between the two ends. The CDR3 here is CASSMGGGVGEEFF. As DNA, the CDR3 is TGTGCCAGCAGTATGGGAGGAGGTGTCGGGGAGGAGTTCTTC.

This clone was observed once. The chain couples TRBV3-1 (or the pseudogene TRBV3-2) to TRBJ2-1, with TRBD1 identical over 9 bases. The V and J ends lost 1 base and 11 bases, in that order; junction bases with no gene match: 9. CDR1 is LGHDT and CDR2 is YNNKEL in the germline V gene (reference sequence). The CDR3 runs to 15 residues. Here the CDR3 reads CASSQALLGQGQQFF. The CDR3 DNA reads as TGTGCCAGCAGCCAAGCCTTATTGGGACAGGGACAGCAGTTCTTC.

This chain uses TRBV5-5 with TRBJ2-6, with D perhaps matching TRBD2 (6 bases). The V and J ends lost 1 base and 0 bases respectively, with 11 bases between them. Per the germline V gene, CDR1 is SGHKS and CDR2 is YYEKEE (reference sequence). The CDR3 covers 17 residues. CDR3 region: CASSLSLGGSGANVLTF. In DNA, the CDR3 is TGTGCCAGCAGCTTGAGTTTGGGGGGCTCTGGGGCCAACGTCCTGACTTTC.

Regarding this clone: Other DNA sequences in this sample translate to the same CDR3. The chain joins TRBV11-2 to TRBJ2-7; D is unclear. V lost 3 bases, J lost 3 bases, and 6 bases lay in between. Germline loops: CDR1 SGHAT, CDR2 FQNNGV. This CDR3 is 12 amino acids long. The CDR3 spells CASSFSLYEQYF. The CDR3 DNA follows: TGTGCCAGCAGCTTTTCCCTCTACGAGCAGTACTTC.

This rearrangement joins TRBV28 to TRBJ2-1; maybe TRBD2 (6 bases). The germline V and J ends were trimmed by 7 bases and 4 bases, with 23 bases remaining between them. CDR1 is MDHEN and CDR2 is SYDVKM in the germline V gene. This CDR3 spans 17 amino acids. The CDR3: CASTPGGKPNNYNEQFF. CDR3 DNA: TGTGCCAGCACTCCTGGGGGGAAGCCAAATAATTACAATGAGCAGTTCTTC.